Given below is one T cell receptor beta chain in context. For the second PCR, which ran for 7 to 11 cycles, a sample-barcoded 5' primer and a J-beta primer mix were used. Researchers report that a template-switch adaptor with 12 random nucleotides tagged each cDNA molecule. TCRdb analysed the 5' RACE reads with MiXCR anew, one entry per CDR3 protein. This table holds about 760,000 distinct CDR3 sequences, 20% to 25% found once. This sample stems from a study of blood T cells in healthy people across ages. Ranging in age from roughly 6 to 90, the donors were healthy Caucasian individuals from Russia. These sequences were also reported in another study, on T cells of mothers and their children. That publication notes: Every microgram of extracted RNA entered cDNA synthesis, around 1.6 ug per 15 ul. Each mother gave over 8 million TCR beta CDR3 reads; each child, several million.

The material sequenced was blood. The TCR was taken from a boy aged 5-17 years in good health.

The CDR3 spells CASSVGKGDQPQHF. In DNA, the CDR3 is TGTGCCAGCAGCGTAGGTAAGGGGGATCAGCCCCAGCATTTT. The chain employs TRBV9 and TRBJ1-5, with D possibly TRBD1 on 6 matching bases. The length of the CDR3 is 14 residues. The germline V and J ends were trimmed by 0 bases and 5 bases, with 9 bases remaining between them. Germline CDR1 is SGDLS and CDR2 is YYNGEE.